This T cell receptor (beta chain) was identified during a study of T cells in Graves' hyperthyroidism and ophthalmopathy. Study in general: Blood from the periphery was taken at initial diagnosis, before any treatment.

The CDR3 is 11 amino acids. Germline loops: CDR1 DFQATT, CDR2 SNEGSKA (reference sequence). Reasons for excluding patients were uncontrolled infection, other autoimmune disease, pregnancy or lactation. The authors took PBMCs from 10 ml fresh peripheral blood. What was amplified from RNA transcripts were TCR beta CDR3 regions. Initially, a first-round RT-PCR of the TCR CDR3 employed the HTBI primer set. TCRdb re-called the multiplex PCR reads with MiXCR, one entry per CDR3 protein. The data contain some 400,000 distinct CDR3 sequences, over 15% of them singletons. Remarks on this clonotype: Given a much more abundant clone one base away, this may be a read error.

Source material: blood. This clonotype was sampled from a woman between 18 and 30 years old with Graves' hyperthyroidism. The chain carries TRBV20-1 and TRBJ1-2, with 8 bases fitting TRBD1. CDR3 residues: CRARTGLGYTF. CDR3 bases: TGCCGTGCCCGGACAGGGTTGGGCTACACCTTC.